This T cell receptor beta chain was recovered during a study of T cell responses to AZD1222 COVID-19 vaccine. Overall study: Pooling was applied to second doses at about 4 or about 12 weeks.

With respect to this clone: Its antigen is as yet unknown.

TCRdb keeps only in-frame clones here, not all; method: immunoSEQ multiplex PCR. The data hold roughly 140,000 clones, with about 90% observed a single time. This CDR3 contains 14 residues. Trimming removed 5 bases from V and 2 bases from J, with 10 bases in between. Germline CDR1 reads MNHEY; CDR2 reads SMNVEV (reference sequence). Regarding the study as a whole: Regions left unmutated in variants are reportedly the target of nearly half of spike-specific TCRs. Baseline serostatus was positive in only a handful of AZD1222 recipients. With dominance at 160-218 and 743-854, vaccine-associated CD4 TCRs spanned spike.

The sequencing used peripheral blood, collected on day 0 of AZD1222 vaccination. The chain has TRBV27 and TRBJ1-5, with no clear D. The TCR sequence derives from an adult in good health. CDR3 bases: TGTGCCAGCAGTCCCTTCTGGGGCAATCAGCCCCAGCATTTT. Its translation is CASSPFWGNQPQHF.